A selection of T cell receptor beta chains follows, all from one sample in a study of T cells in Graves' hyperthyroidism and ophthalmopathy. MiXCR, applied by TCRdb to the multiplex PCR reads, yields one record per CDR3 protein. Among about half a million distinct CDR3 sequences, less than 25% were seen once, and the ten largest hold 26%. The sample comprised blood. Every receptor here comes from a man in his late teens or twenties with Graves' hyperthyroidism. CDR3s include the opening cysteine and the closing phenylalanine or tryptophan. The D gene is left open where the match is weak. Clone size appears in some rows only: once, few, many, or a class for an expanded clone.

cdr3_aa,cdr3_nt,d_call,cdr3_length,v_call,clone_size,j_call
CASSLTQNTEAFF,TGCGCCAGCAGCTTGACACAGAACACTGAAGCTTTCTTT,NA,13,TRBV5-1,many,TRBJ1-1
CASSPNPGQGLSSGANVLTF,TGCGCCAGCAGCCCTAATCCGGGACAGGGGTTGAGCTCTGGGGCCAACGTCCTGACTTTC,TRBD1,20,TRBV5-1,NA,TRBJ2-6
CASSPDATGELFF,TGTGCCAGCAGCCCTGACGCTACCGGGGAGCTGTTTTTT,NA,13,TRBV12-3/TRBV12-4,many,TRBJ2-2
CAWSGPSSYNSPLHF,TGTGCCTGGAGTGGTCCGAGCTCCTATAATTCACCCCTCCACTTT,NA,15,TRBV30,NA,TRBJ1-6
CASSPGVGSSYEQYF,TGTGCCAGTAGCCCGGGGGTGGGGAGCTCCTACGAGCAGTACTTC,NA,15,TRBV19,many,TRBJ2-7
CSVGGAFF,TGCAGCGTTGGTGGTGCTTTCTTT,NA,8,TRBV29-1,many,TRBJ1-1
CASSPMTSGTYEQYF,TGTGCCAGCAGCCCCATGACTAGCGGCACCTACGAGCAGTACTTC,TRBD2,15,TRBV3-1,NA,TRBJ2-7
CASRQTSVGFYEQYF,TGTGCCAGCAGGCAAACTAGCGTCGGATTCTACGAGCAGTACTTC,TRBD2,15,TRBV27,many,TRBJ2-7
CAIGGGRDTEAFF,TGTGCCATCGGGGGGGGCAGGGACACTGAAGCTTTCTTT,NA,13,TRBV6-2/TRBV6-3,many,TRBJ1-1
CASSRQSGAYEQYF,TGTGCCAGCAGCCGACAGTCCGGCGCCTACGAGCAGTACTTC,NA,14,TRBV2,many,TRBJ2-7
CASSYTSGTGDNYQMNTEAFF,TGTGCCAGCAGTTACACCTCCGGGACAGGGGACAATTACCAAATGAACACTGAAGCTTTCTTT,TRBD1,21,TRBV28,many,TRBJ1-1
CASSYSQMRQETQYF,TGTGCCAGCAGTTACTCGCAGATGCGTCAAGAGACCCAGTACTTC,NA,15,TRBV6-2/TRBV6-3,NA,TRBJ2-5
CAISVSGDQPQHF,TGTGCCATCAGTGTTTCGGGGGATCAGCCCCAGCATTTT,NA,13,TRBV10-3,NA,TRBJ1-5
CAWSVGQLYEQYF,TGTGCCTGGAGTGTTGGACAGCTCTACGAGCAGTACTTC,NA,13,TRBV30,many,TRBJ2-7
CASSTVLQLMDTEAFF,TGTGCCAGCAGTACCGTTTTACAGCTTATGGACACTGAAGCTTTCTTT,NA,16,TRBV28,NA,TRBJ1-1
CACHPIWNGREAFF,TGTGCCTGCCATCCCATTTGGAACGGCCGTGAAGCTTTCTTT,NA,14,TRBV30,few,TRBJ1-1
CSVVTSYEQYF,TGCAGCGTTGTAACTTCCTACGAGCAGTACTTC,NA,11,TRBV29-1,many,TRBJ2-7
CSARQGRTQYF,TGCAGTGCTAGACAGGGGAGGACCCAGTACTTC,NA,11,TRBV20-1,many,TRBJ2-5
CASSHRGLAGEVQETQYF,TGTGCCAGCAGCCACCGAGGGCTAGCGGGAGAAGTCCAAGAGACCCAGTACTTC,TRBD2,18,TRBV4-2,many,TRBJ2-5
CASSLDVYYTGELFF,TGTGCCAGCAGCTTAGATGTCTACTATACCGGGGAGCTGTTTTTT,NA,15,TRBV11-2,many,TRBJ2-2
CASKLMENVAEAFF,TGTGCCAGCAAACTTATGGAGAATGTCGCTGAAGCTTTCTTT,NA,14,TRBV12-3/TRBV12-4,few,TRBJ1-1
CASSSAGGIQETQYF,TGTGCCAGCAGTTCAGCGGGGGGGATACAAGAGACCCAGTACTTC,TRBD2,15,TRBV28,many,TRBJ2-5
CASSLAPAGAWYF,TGTGCCAGCAGTTTAGCGCCAGCGGGGGCGTGGTACTTC,TRBD2,13,TRBV12-3/TRBV12-4,many,TRBJ2-5
CAISESGTSGVEQYF,TGTGCCATCAGTGAATCAGGGACATCAGGGGTCGAGCAGTACTTC,NA,15,TRBV10-3,many,TRBJ2-7
CASRTTPYEQYF,TGTGCCAGCAGGACTACCCCTTACGAGCAGTACTTC,NA,12,TRBV28,many,TRBJ2-7
CASSLDLGGALSYEQYF,TGTGCCAGCAGTTTAGACCTAGGAGGGGCGTTGTCCTACGAGCAGTACTTC,NA,17,TRBV12-3/TRBV12-4,many,TRBJ2-7
CASTVSSGFGELFF,TGTGCCAGCACCGTGTCGAGCGGATTCGGGGAGCTGTTTTTT,NA,14,TRBV6-1,NA,TRBJ2-2
CASSQDWAGEAANYGYTF,TGTGCCAGCAGCCAAGATTGGGCAGGGGAAGCCGCTAACTATGGCTACACCTTC,NA,18,TRBV4-2,few,TRBJ1-2
CASSVVGGIRSYDQYF,TGCGCCAGCAGCGTTGTGGGCGGGATACGGTCCTACGATCAGTACTTC,NA,16,TRBV5-1,NA,TRBJ2-7
CASSYSIRRGAFTLQETQYF,TGTGCCAGCAGTTACTCGATTCGGCGGGGGGCCTTTACCCTCCAAGAGACCCAGTACTTC,TRBD2,20,TRBV6-2/TRBV6-3,many,TRBJ2-5
CASSNWGPAYEQYF,TGTGCCAGCAGTAATTGGGGGCCGGCCTACGAGCAGTACTTC,NA,14,TRBV2,NA,TRBJ2-7
CAWRLWTGRSGYGYTF,TGTGCCTGGAGACTATGGACAGGACGGTCGGGCTATGGCTACACCTTC,TRBD1,16,TRBV30,NA,TRBJ1-2
CASSFYPGTLKANYGYTF,TGTGCCAGCAGTTTCTATCCAGGCACACTCAAAGCTAACTATGGCTACACCTTC,NA,18,TRBV28,many,TRBJ1-2
CASSSPGGGQETQYF,TGTGCCAGCAGTTCGCCCGGGGGGGGCCAAGAGACCCAGTACTTC,TRBD2,15,TRBV12-3/TRBV12-4,many,TRBJ2-5
CASSSHGTDSGNTIYF,TGCGCCAGCAGCTCACACGGGACAGACTCTGGAAACACCATATATTTT,TRBD1,16,TRBV5-1,NA,TRBJ1-3
CRTPGPEAFF,TGCAGGACCCCAGGGCCTGAAGCTTTCTTT,NA,10,TRBV29-1,many,TRBJ1-1
CASRYTGRDQPQHF,TGTGCCAGCAGGTATACAGGGAGAGACCAGCCCCAGCATTTT,NA,14,TRBV28,many,TRBJ1-5
CSARDLGNYGYTF,TGCAGTGCTAGAGATTTAGGGAACTATGGCTACACCTTC,NA,13,TRBV20-1,many,TRBJ1-2
CASSYWGDAETQYF,TGTGCCAGCAGTTATTGGGGCGATGCGGAGACCCAGTACTTC,NA,14,TRBV6-5,many,TRBJ2-5
CSASLQGETYEQYF,TGCAGTGCTAGTTTACAGGGGGAGACCTACGAGCAGTACTTC,TRBD1,14,TRBV20-1,few,TRBJ2-7
CASSDRLGNTIYF,TGTGCCAGCAGTGACAGGCTAGGGAACACCATATATTTT,NA,13,TRBV12-3/TRBV12-4,NA,TRBJ1-3
CASSLIGRGTGELFF,TGTGCCAGCAGTTTAATCGGACGGGGGACCGGGGAGCTGTTTTTT,NA,15,TRBV27,many,TRBJ2-2
CASSLSNRDYLYEQYF,TGTGCCAGCAGTTTATCGAACCGGGACTACCTCTATGAGCAGTACTTC,TRBD2,16,TRBV27,few,TRBJ2-7
CASSPPQGASSYEQYF,TGTGCCAGCAGTCCACCCCAGGGGGCCTCCTCCTACGAGCAGTACTTC,TRBD1,16,TRBV12-3/TRBV12-4,few,TRBJ2-7
CASSDPSPDRGISYEQYF,TGTGCCAGCAGTGACCCTTCACCTGACAGGGGGATCTCCTACGAGCAGTACTTC,TRBD1,18,TRBV6-4,many,TRBJ2-7
CSVDGGPGTEAFF,TGCAGCGTTGATGGGGGGCCGGGAACTGAAGCTTTCTTT,NA,13,TRBV29-1,many,TRBJ1-1
CASSFQGAFYKQYF,TGTGCCAGCAGCTTTCAGGGGGCGTTCTACAAGCAGTACTTC,TRBD1,14,TRBV11-2,few,TRBJ2-7
CASSFSKGLNNSPLHF,TGTGCCAGCAGCTTTAGTAAGGGATTGAATAATTCACCCCTCCACTTT,NA,16,TRBV5-6,few,TRBJ1-6
CASTKNQGQGGSPLHF,TGTGCCAGCACCAAAAACCAGGGACAAGGTGGTTCACCCCTCCACTTT,NA,16,TRBV12-3/TRBV12-4,many,TRBJ1-6
CSARPGASGTPEQYF,TGCAGTGCTAGACCTGGGGCTAGCGGGACTCCCGAGCAGTACTTC,TRBD2,15,TRBV20-1,NA,TRBJ2-7
CASSEWDRGRDEQYF,TGTGCCAGCAGTGAGTGGGACAGGGGCCGGGACGAGCAGTACTTC,TRBD1,15,TRBV6-1,many,TRBJ2-7
CASSLEGTVRAFF,TGCGCCAGCAGCTTGGAGGGAACGGTGAGAGCTTTCTTT,NA,13,TRBV5-1,NA,TRBJ1-1
CASSLDPGLLNTEAFF,TGTGCCAGCAGCTTAGACCCCGGGCTGCTGAACACTGAAGCTTTCTTT,NA,16,TRBV11-2,NA,TRBJ1-1